This T cell receptor (beta chain) was captured by sequencing in a study of CD8 T cells in ankylosing spondylitis. This clonotype was recorded at least ten times. Antigen unknown. Quantitative 5'-RACE was performed with molecular barcodes, and it yielded the TCR beta libraries. Using its own MiXCR run on the 5' RACE reads, TCRdb lists one record per CDR3 protein. The table includes about 240,000 distinct CDR3 sequences, roughly 8.2% detected once. Study-level results: Significantly higher representation of disease-linked clones was reported for matched ankylosing spondylitis synovial fluid. Characteristic, it appeared, of ankylosing spondylitis blood was a TCR beta motif of roughly 8 highly homologous variants. Clones that were linked to disease were CD8+ and were relatively rare in peripheral blood.

Trimming stripped 11 bases from V and 0 bases from J, with 20 bases between. The CDR3 is 17 amino acids. CDR1 and CDR2 (germline): ENHRY, SYGVKD. The sequence came from a female donor with ankylosing spondylitis or in good health (not recorded which). The sample consisted of blood, either unsorted or a sorted T cell fraction (not recorded which). V usage is TRBV10-3 and J usage is TRBJ2-6; D may be TRBD1 (6 bases). The CDR3 loop reads CAVDTGLLHSGANVLTF. The CDR3 DNA reads as TGTGCCGTCGATACAGGGCTTCTTCACTCTGGGGCCAACGTCCTGACTTTC.